The 9 T cell receptor beta chains listed next were all sequenced from one sample in a study of blood T cell repertoires in COVID-19. The method was immunoSEQ multiplex PCR; TCRdb's version includes in-frame clones alone and lacks a portion of them. The sample has about 160,000 clones, roughly 80% seen once. Material: peripheral blood. These receptors all stem from a woman aged 40 to 50 with COVID-19, enrolled during active disease.

A few counts support this clone. The V gene is TRBV19, the J gene TRBJ1-1; 10 positions agree with TRBD1. The ends lost 9 bases at V and 3 bases at J; junction bases unmatched: 16. The CDR3 extends over 17 amino acids. Germline lookup yields CDR1 LNHDA and CDR2 SQIVND (reference sequence). The CDR3 sequence is CASGDPGQGDWHTEAFF. CDR3 bases: TGTGCCAGCGGAGATCCCGGACAGGGGGATTGGCACACTGAAGCTTTCTTT.

This clone was counted only a few times. V and J are TRBV13 and TRBJ1-6, with 7 positions matching TRBD1. With V trimmed by 6 bases and J by 8 bases, 10 bases remained unmatched. CDR1 PRHDT and CDR2 FYEKMQ come from the germline V gene (reference sequence). The CDR3 extends over 15 amino acids. The CDR3 protein is CASRWTGEGHSPLHF. The DNA of the CDR3 is TGTGCCAGCAGGTGGACAGGAGAGGGTCATTCACCCCTCCACTTT.

The chain couples TRBV3-1 (or the pseudogene TRBV3-2) to TRBJ2-7; D remains unclear. The CDR3 has 14 residues. With 1 base removed from V and 5 bases from J, the gap between germline ends came to 12 bases. In germline, CDR1 is LGHDT, CDR2 YNNKEL (reference sequence). Written as DNA, the CDR3 is TGTGCCAGCAGCCAAGTTGTAGTCCCCCACGAGCAGTACTTC. Its protein product is CASSQVVVPHEQYF.

There are a few counts of this clone. J is TRBJ2-1 and V is TRBV13; no clear D. Trimming stripped 6 bases from V and 3 bases from J, with 6 bases between. CDR3 length: 12 amino acids. Per germline, CDR1 PRHDT and CDR2 FYEKMQ (reference sequence). CDR3 region: CASSIRYNEQFF. CDR3 coding DNA: TGTGCCAGCAGTATTCGCTACAATGAGCAGTTCTTC.

The chain recombines TRBV5-5 with TRBJ2-2, with TRBD2 identical over 16 bases. The length of the CDR3 is 17 residues. V lost 5 bases, J lost 3 bases, and 4 bases stayed unmatched. From germline, CDR1 is SGHKS and CDR2 YYEKEE (reference sequence). The CDR3 DNA sequence: TGTGCCAGCAGTTCGGGACTAGCGGGAGGGCACACCGGGGAGCTGTTTTTT. Its translation is CASSSGLAGGHTGELFF.

There are many counts of this clone. J is TRBJ2-7 and V is TRBV4-1; 8 nucleotides agree with TRBD2. The germline gives CDR1 MGHRA, CDR2 YSYEKL. The CDR3 is made up of 15 amino acids. Unmatched junction bases numbered 6, after V lost 5 bases and J lost 0 bases. The CDR3 nucleotides are TGCGCCAGCAGCTACCTAGCGGGCAACTCCTACGAGCAGTACTTC. This sequence encodes CASSYLAGNSYEQYF.

The V and J genes are TRBV7-3 and TRBJ1-5; possible D gene TRBD1, 6 bases. Germline CDR1 is SGHTA and CDR2 is FQGTGA. The CDR3 contains 15 residues. V was cut by 5 bases and J by 0 bases, with 11 bases left in between. CDR3 sequence: CASSLGHYSNQPQHF. In DNA form, the CDR3 reads TGTGCCAGCAGCCTGGGACATTATAGCAATCAGCCCCAGCATTTT.

A single count supports this clone. The chain is built from TRBV30 and TRBJ1-3; D not certain. Deletions cut 2 bases from V and 4 bases from J, with 6 bases between. This CDR3 is built from 12 residues. CDR1 and CDR2 (germline): GTSNPN, SVGIG (reference sequence). This chain's CDR3 is CAWSYAGNTIYF. The CDR3 DNA follows: TGTGCCTGGAGTTATGCGGGAAACACCATATATTTT.

The chain combines TRBV18 with TRBJ1-2, with D maybe TRBD1 (6 bases). CDR3 length equals 13 residues. CDR1 is KGHSH, CDR2 LQKENI, per germline. V was shortened by 3 bases and J by 2 bases, with 7 bases between the two germline ends. This CDR3 is CASSPDRNYGYTF. The DNA for the CDR3 is TGTGCCAGCTCACCGGACAGAAACTATGGCTACACCTTC.